The present entry profiles one T cell receptor beta chain with its context. These data belong to a study of blood T cell repertoires in COVID-19. Study background: The samples span acute and convalescent COVID-19 from the United States, Italy and Spain. Nucleic acid was either cDNA or gDNA, and it came from T cells, B-cell-depleted T cells, or PBMCs.

Germline values: CDR1 MDHEN, CDR2 SYDVKM. Trimming cost V 2 bases and J 7 bases; bases outside gene matches: 10. This CDR3 is 15 amino acids long. Clones were sequenced by immunoSEQ multiplex PCR, and TCRdb holds only the in-frame ones, with some missing. The profile covers about 360,000 clones, with around four fifths appearing a single time and 2.5% to 3% taken by the ten largest. This receptor was identified in a young man with active or convalescent COVID-19. Sequences were obtained from peripheral blood. The rearrangement links TRBV28 to TRBJ2-7, with 8 bases identical to TRBD1. The CDR3 DNA sequence: TGTGCCAGCAGTTTAAGGGCAGGGGGCGCGAGGGAGCAGTACTTC. Amino acid sequence: CASSLRAGGAREQYF.